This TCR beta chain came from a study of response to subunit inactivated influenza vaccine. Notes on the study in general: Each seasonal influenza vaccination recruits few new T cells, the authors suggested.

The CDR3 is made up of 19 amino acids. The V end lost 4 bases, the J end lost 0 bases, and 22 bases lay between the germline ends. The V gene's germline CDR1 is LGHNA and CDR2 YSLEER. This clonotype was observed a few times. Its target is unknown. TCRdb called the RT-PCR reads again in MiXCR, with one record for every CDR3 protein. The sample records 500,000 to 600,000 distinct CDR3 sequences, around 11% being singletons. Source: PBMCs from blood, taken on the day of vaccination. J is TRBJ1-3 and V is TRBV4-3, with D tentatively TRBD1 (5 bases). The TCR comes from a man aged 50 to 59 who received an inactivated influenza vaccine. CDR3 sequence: CASSRAPGTDSLSGNTIYF. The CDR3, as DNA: TGCGCCAGCAGCCGGGCCCCCGGGACCGATTCTCTCTCTGGAAACACCATATATTTT.